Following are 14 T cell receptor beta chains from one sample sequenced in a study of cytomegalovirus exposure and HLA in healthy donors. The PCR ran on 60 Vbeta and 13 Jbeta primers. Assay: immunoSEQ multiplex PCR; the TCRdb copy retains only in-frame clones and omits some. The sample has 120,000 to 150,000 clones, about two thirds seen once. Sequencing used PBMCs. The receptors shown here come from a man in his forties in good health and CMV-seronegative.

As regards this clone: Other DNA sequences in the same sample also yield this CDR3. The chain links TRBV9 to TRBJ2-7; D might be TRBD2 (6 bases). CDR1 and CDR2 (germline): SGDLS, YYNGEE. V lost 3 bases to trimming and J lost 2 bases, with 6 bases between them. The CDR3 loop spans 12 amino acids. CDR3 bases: TGTGCCAGCAGCGGCGGGACCTACGAGCAGTACTTC. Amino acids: CASSGGTYEQYF.

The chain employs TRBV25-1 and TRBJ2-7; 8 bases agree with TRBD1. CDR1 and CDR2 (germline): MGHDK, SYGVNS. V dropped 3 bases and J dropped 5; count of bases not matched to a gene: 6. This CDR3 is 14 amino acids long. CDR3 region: CASSDWQGADEQYF. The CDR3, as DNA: TGTGCCAGCAGTGATTGGCAGGGGGCAGACGAGCAGTACTTC.

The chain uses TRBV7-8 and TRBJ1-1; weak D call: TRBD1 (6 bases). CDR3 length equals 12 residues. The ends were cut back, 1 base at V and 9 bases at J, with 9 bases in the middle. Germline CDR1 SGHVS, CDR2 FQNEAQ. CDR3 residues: CASSLDRDKAFF. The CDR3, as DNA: TGTGCCAGCAGCTTAGACAGGGACAAAGCTTTCTTT.

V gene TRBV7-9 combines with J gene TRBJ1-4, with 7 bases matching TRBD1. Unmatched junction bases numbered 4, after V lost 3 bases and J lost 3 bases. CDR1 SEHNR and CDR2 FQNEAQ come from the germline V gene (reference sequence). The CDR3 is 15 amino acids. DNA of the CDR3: TGTGCCAGCAGCTTTCCGGGACAGTCTAATGAAAAACTGTTTTTT. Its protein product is CASSFPGQSNEKLFF.

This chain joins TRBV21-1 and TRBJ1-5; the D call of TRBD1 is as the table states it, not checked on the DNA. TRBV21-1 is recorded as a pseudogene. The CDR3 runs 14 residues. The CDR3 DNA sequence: TGTGCCAGCAGACCGGGACACCGCAATCAGCCCCAGCATTTT. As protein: CASRPGHRNQPQHF.

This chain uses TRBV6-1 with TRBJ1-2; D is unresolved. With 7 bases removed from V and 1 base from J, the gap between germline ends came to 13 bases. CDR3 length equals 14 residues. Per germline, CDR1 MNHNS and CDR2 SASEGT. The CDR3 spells CASNWEEGNYGYTF. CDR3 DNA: TGTGCCAGCAATTGGGAGGAGGGTAACTATGGCTACACCTTC.

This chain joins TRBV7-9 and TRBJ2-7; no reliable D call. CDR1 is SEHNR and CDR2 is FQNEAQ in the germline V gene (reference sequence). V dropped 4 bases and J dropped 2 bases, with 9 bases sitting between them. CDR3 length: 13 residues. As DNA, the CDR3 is TGTGCCAGCAGCTCCAAGAGCCCCTACGAGCAGTACTTC. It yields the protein CASSSKSPYEQYF.

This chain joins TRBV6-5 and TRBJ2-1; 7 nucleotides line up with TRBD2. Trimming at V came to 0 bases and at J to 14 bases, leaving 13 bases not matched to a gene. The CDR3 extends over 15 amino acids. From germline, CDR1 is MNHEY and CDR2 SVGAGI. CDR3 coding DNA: TGTGCCAGCAGTTACTCTGGGGGGGTAGCAAGGAGCGAGTTCTTC. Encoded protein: CASSYSGGVARSEFF.

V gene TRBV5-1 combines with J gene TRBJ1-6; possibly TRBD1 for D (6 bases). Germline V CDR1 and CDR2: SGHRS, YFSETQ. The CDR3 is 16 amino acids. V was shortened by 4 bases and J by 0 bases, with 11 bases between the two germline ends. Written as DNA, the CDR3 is TGCGCCAGCAGCACAGACAGGAGCTCCTATAATTCACCCCTCCACTTT. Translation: CASSTDRSSYNSPLHF.

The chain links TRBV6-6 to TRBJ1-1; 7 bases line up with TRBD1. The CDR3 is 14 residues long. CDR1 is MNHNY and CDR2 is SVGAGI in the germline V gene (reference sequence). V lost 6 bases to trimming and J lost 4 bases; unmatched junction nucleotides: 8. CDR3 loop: CASSLTGVATEAFF. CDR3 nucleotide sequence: TGTGCCAGCAGCTTAACAGGGGTGGCCACTGAAGCTTTCTTT.

The CDR3 is CASSSRQGKGYTF. The CDR3, as DNA: TGTGCCAGCAGCTCAAGACAGGGAAAGGGCTACACCTTC. This sequence joins TRBV7-9 and TRBJ1-2, with 7 bases identical to TRBD1. V shed 4 bases, J shed 8 bases, and the junction held 7 bases outside the gene matches. The CDR3 is 13 residues long. In germline, CDR1 is SEHNR, CDR2 FQNEAQ (reference sequence).

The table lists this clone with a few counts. CDR3 amino acids: CASSSVQGSNQPQHF. The DNA of the CDR3 is TGTGCCAGCAGCAGTGTACAGGGAAGCAATCAGCCCCAGCATTTT. The rearrangement joins TRBV28 to TRBJ1-5, with D possibly being TRBD1 (6 bases). Germline V lookup: CDR1 MDHEN, CDR2 SYDVKM. V lost 6 bases to trimming and J lost 1 base, with 13 bases between them. The CDR3 sequence is 15 residues long.

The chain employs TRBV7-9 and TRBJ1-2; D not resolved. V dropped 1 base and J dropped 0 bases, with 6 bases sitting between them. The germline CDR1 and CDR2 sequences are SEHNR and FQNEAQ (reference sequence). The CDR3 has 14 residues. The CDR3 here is CASSLVNSNYGYTF. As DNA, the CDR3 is TGTGCCAGCAGCTTAGTGAACTCTAACTATGGCTACACCTTC.

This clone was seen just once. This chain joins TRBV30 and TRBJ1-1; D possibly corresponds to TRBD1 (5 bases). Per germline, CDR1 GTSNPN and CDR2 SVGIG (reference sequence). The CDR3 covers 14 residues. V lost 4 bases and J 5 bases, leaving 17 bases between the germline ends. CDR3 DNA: TGTGCCTGGACCCGGGGGGACTATAAGACTGAAGCTTTCTTT. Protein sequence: CAWTRGDYKTEAFF. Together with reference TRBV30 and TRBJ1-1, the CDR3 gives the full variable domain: SQTIHQWPATLVQPVGSPLSLECTVEGTSNPNLYWYRQAAGRGLQLLFYSVGIGQISSEVPQNLSASRPQDRQFILSSKKLLLSDSGFYLCAWTRGDYKTEAFFGQGTRLTVV.